The clone carrying this TCR beta chain was counted ten times or more. A read error may account for a junction end that differs from germline. Germline CDR1 and CDR2: ENHRY and SYGVKD. The CDR3 sequence is 14 residues long. RNA-based 3' RACE libraries used unique molecular identifiers. TCRdb independently ran MiXCR on the 3' RACE reads; one entry per CDR3 protein. The sample records 40,000 or so distinct CDR3 sequences, 5% to 8% being singletons. The sample is drawn from a study of HIV-infected children after antiretroviral therapy interruption. Described treatment: PENTA 11 planned treatment interruption arm or continuous ART arm.

The clonotype originates from a pool of human donors with HIV. Specimen: CD45RA+ CD4+ T cells from PBMCs, pooled from several time points, collected from a donor given antiretroviral therapy, either interrupted or continuous. The subset here: naive CD4+ CD45RA+ CD45RO- T cells. The V and J genes are TRBV10-3 and TRBJ2-3, with D possibly TRBD1 on 8 matching bases. The CDR3 spells CASGDRTSAETLYF. CDR3 DNA sequence: TGTGCCAGCGGGGACAGGACTAGTGCAGAAACGCTGTATTTT.